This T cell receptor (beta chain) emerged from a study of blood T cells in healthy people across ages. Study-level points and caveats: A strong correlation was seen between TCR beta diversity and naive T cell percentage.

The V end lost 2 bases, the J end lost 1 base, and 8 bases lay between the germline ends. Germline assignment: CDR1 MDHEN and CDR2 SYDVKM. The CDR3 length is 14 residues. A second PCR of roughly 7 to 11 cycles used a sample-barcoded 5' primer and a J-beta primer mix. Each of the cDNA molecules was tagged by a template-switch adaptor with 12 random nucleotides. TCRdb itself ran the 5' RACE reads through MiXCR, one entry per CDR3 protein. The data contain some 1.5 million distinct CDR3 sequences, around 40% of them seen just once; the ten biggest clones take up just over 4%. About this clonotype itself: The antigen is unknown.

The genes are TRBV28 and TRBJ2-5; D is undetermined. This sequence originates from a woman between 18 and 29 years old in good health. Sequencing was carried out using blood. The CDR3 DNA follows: TGTGCCAGCAGTTTAGTGGCTATCCAAGAGACCCAGTACTTC. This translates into CASSLVAIQETQYF.